The entry below gives a single T cell receptor beta chain sequence along with its context. The data derive from a study of blood T cell repertoires in COVID-19. Study-level information: Researchers got acute and convalescent COVID-19 samples from the United States, Italy and Spain. The cDNA or gDNA used as material had been derived from T cells, B-cell-depleted T cells, or PBMCs.

This CDR3 spans 16 amino acids. Trimming cost V 4 bases and J 5 bases, with 21 bases left between them. The germline gives CDR1 LNHDA, CDR2 SQIVND (reference sequence). Authors' methods: Amplification of reference gene primers was used by the study to estimate nucleated cell counts. Produced via immunoSEQ multiplex PCR; TCRdb's table is partial and in-frame only. That table gives V, J and clone size, and the DNA gave D and trimming. Among some 130,000 clones listed, 80% to 90% were seen once. The TCR was taken from a man aged 50 to 59 with active or convalescent COVID-19. The chain joins TRBV19 to TRBJ2-7, with D possibly TRBD2 on 5 matching bases. The sample consisted of peripheral blood. Written as DNA, the CDR3 is TGTGCCAGTAGTAACGGAGAGGACTCTGGAATCCACGAGCAGTACTTC. It specifies CASSNGEDSGIHEQYF.